This T cell receptor beta chain stems from a study of OX40 agonist ivuxolimab in advanced cancers. Overall study context: Given to patients was ivuxolimab, an agonistic anti-OX40 (CD134) antibody.

This clone was detected only once. The CDR3 is 16 amino acids. Per germline, CDR1 MNHNY and CDR2 SVGAGI (reference sequence). The V gene end was trimmed by 2 bases and the J gene end by 2 bases; junction bases not matched to a gene: 9. Using immunoSEQ multiplex PCR, the repertoire was profiled, and TCRdb retains in-frame clones only, with some absent. The repertoire holds some 70,000 clones, with around 83% as singletons. The sample was CD4+ or CD8+ T cells sorted from blood, taken in a trial of the OX40 agonist ivuxolimab. The TCR comes from an adult with an advanced solid tumor such as melanoma, head and neck, liver or kidney cancer. The rearrangement links TRBV6-6 to TRBJ2-7, with 7 nucleotides matching TRBD1. For the CDR3, the DNA is TGTGCCAGCAGTTACACGACAGGGTATACGGCCTACGAGCAGTACTTC. Residues: CASSYTTGYTAYEQYF.